A single sample gave rise to the 7 T cell receptor beta chains below, sequenced in a study of cytomegalovirus exposure and HLA in healthy donors. The primer mix had 60 Vbeta and 13 Jbeta primers. Data came from immunoSEQ multiplex PCR; TCRdb stores just in-frame clones and leaves some out. The data show roughly 190,000 clones, about three quarters seen once. Sequencing was done on a sample of PBMCs. Source of these receptors: a woman aged 40 to 50 in good health and CMV-seronegative.

The chain links TRBV4-1 to TRBJ2-1, with D unclear. Germline V gene lookup returns CDR1 MGHRA and CDR2 YSYEKL. The V gene lost 4 bases and the J gene lost 4 bases, with 20 bases spanning the gap. This CDR3 contains 17 residues. CDR3 nucleotides: TGCGCCAGCAGCCTCCTCCCATCAGGTTTTTCTTACAATGAGCAGTTCTTC. Translating it yields CASSLLPSGFSYNEQFF.

This rearrangement joins TRBV6-6 to TRBJ1-2; D is perhaps TRBD1 (5 bases). CDR3 size: 13 residues. Germline V lookup: CDR1 MNHNY, CDR2 SVGAGI (reference sequence). V lost 6 bases, J lost 7 bases, and 15 bases lay in between. CDR3 DNA sequence: TGTGCCAGCAGGACCATGGGGGGTGGTGGCTACACCTTC. Its translation: CASRTMGGGGYTF.

The CDR3 loop reads CASSPRERDKETQYF. Here the CDR3 DNA reads TGTGCCAGCAGTCCCCGGGAGCGGGACAAAGAGACCCAGTACTTC. The gene calls are TRBV6-1 and TRBJ2-5; D perhaps matches TRBD2 (7 bases). Germline CDR1 reads MNHNS; CDR2 reads SASEGT. Trimming stripped 5 bases from V and 3 bases from J, with 16 bases between. This CDR3 is built from 15 residues.

This clone occurred once. CDR3 in DNA: TGTGCCAGCAGCTTAGGGAGCGGGGCCGGTAACACCGGGGAGCTGTTTTTT. Protein: CASSLGSGAGNTGELFF. The rearrangement uses TRBV11-3 and TRBJ2-2; 7 nucleotides line up with TRBD2. This CDR3 contains 17 residues. V lost 1 base, J lost 2 bases, and 7 bases stayed unmatched. Per the germline V gene, CDR1 is SGHNT and CDR2 is YENEEA.

The chain carries TRBV19 and TRBJ2-5, with 16 nucleotides matching TRBD2. J was trimmed by 5 bases and V by 5 bases; bases with no gene match: 8. The CDR3 has 17 residues. CDR1 and CDR2 from the germline V gene are LNHDA and SQIVND (reference sequence). CDR3 nucleotides: TGTGCCAGTAGTCTGGGACTAGCGGGAGGGTCGAAGGAGACCCAGTACTTC. Translated, it gives CASSLGLAGGSKETQYF.

V and J are TRBV2 and TRBJ2-6; no clear D gene. Germline loops: CDR1 SNHLY, CDR2 FYNNEI. Deletions cut 6 bases from V and 1 base from J, with 10 bases between. The CDR3 spans 15 residues. The CDR3 bases are TGTGCCAGCAGCCTAGAGGAATCTGGGGCCAACGTCCTGACTTTC. Translating it yields CASSLEESGANVLTF.

CDR3 nucleotide sequence: TGCGCCGACGCGAACCTCGGGAGCAAGCACGAGGGCTCCTACGAGCAGTACGTC. This codes for CADANLGSKHEGSYEQYV. V is TRBV5-1 and J is TRBJ2-7, with D possibly TRBD2 on 6 matching bases. This CDR3 has 18 amino acids. CDR1 and CDR2 (germline): SGHRS, YFSETQ. V was trimmed by 10 bases and J by 0 bases, leaving 29 bases between them.